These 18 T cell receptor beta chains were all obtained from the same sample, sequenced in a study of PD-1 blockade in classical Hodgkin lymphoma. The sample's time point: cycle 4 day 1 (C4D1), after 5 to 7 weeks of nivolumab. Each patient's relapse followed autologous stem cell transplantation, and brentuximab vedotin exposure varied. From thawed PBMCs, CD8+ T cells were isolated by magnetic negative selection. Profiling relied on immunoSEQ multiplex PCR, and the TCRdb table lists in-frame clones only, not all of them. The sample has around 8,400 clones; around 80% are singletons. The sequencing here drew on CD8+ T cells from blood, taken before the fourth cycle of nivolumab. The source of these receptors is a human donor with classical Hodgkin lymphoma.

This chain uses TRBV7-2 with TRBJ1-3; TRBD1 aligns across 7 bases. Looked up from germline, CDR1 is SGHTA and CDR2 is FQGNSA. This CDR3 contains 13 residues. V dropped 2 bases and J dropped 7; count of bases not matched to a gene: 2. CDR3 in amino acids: CASSLTGENTIYF. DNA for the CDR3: TGTGCCAGCAGCTTAACAGGGGAGAACACCATATATTTT.

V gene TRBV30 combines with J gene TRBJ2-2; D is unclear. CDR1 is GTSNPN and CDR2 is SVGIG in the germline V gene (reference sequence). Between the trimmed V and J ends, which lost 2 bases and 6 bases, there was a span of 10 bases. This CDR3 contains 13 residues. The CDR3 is CAWSSVVPGELFF. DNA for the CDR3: TGTGCCTGGAGTTCTGTGGTCCCCGGGGAGCTGTTTTTT.

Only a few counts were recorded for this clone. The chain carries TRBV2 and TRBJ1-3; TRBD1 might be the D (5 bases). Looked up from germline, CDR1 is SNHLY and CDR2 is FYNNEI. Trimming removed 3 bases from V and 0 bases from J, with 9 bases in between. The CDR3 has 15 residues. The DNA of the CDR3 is TGTGCCAGCAGTGAGGCAGGGCTCTCTGGAAACACCATATATTTT. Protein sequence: CASSEAGLSGNTIYF.

DNA for the CDR3: TGCGCCAGCAGCCCCCAGACAGGGGGCCTATATAATTCACCCCTCCACTTT. Translated, it gives CASSPQTGGLYNSPLHF. The chain is built from TRBV4-1 and TRBJ1-6, with TRBD1 matching over 10 bases. Per germline, CDR1 MGHRA and CDR2 YSYEKL. Germline trimming cut 4 bases from V and 4 bases from J; bases unmatched to any gene: 7. The CDR3 loop spans 17 amino acids.

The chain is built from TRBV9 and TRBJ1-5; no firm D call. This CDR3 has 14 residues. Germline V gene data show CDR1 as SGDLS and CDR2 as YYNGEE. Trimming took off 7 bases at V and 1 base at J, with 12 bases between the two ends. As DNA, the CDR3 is TGTGCCAGCGGGCCCGAAAGCAGCAATCAGCCCCAGCATTTT. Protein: CASGPESSNQPQHF.

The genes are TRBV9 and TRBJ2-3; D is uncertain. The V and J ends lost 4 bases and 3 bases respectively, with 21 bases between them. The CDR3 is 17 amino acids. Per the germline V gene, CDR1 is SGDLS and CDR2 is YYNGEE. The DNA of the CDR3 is TGTGCCAGCAGCCTCAATGGTAAAGGGTCGGTAACAGATACGCAGTATTTT. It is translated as CASSLNGKGSVTDTQYF. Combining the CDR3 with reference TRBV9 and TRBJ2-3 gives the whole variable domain DSGVTQTPKHLITATGQRVTLRCSPRSGDLSVYWYQQSLDQGLQFLIQYYNGEERAKGNILERFSAQQFPDLHSELNLSSLELGDSALYFCASSLNGKGSVTDTQYFGPGTRLTVL.

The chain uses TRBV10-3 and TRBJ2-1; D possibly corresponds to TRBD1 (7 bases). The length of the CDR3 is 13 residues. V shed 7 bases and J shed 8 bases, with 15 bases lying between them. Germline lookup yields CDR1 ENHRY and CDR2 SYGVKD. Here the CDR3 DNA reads TGTGCCATCACCCCTCAGGGGGGCGATGAGCAGTTCTTC. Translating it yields CAITPQGGDEQFF.

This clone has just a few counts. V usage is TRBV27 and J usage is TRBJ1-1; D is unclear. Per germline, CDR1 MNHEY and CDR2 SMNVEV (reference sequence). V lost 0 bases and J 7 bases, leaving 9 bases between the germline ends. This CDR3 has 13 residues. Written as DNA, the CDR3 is TGTGCCAGCAGTTTATCAAACAGCCATGAAGCTTTCTTT. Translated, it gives CASSLSNSHEAFF.

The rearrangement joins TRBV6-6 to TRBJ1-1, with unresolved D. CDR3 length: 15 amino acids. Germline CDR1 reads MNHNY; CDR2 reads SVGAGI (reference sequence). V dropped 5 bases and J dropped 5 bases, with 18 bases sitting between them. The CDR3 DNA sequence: TGTGCCAGCAGTGATTCCCTCCGGGGTGTGACTGAAGCTTTCTTT. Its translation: CASSDSLRGVTEAFF.

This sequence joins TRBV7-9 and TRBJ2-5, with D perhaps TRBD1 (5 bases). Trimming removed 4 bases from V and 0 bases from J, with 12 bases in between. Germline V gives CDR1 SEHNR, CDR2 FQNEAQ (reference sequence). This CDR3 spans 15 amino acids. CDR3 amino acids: CASSSSDRNQETQYF. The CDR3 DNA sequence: TGTGCCAGCAGCTCTTCCGACAGAAACCAAGAGACCCAGTACTTC.

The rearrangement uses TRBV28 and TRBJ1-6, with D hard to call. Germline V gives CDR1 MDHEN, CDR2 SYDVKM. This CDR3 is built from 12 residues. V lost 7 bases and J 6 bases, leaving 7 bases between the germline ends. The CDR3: CASTLGNSPLHF. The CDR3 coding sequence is TGTGCCAGCACCCTCGGTAATTCACCCCTCCACTTT.

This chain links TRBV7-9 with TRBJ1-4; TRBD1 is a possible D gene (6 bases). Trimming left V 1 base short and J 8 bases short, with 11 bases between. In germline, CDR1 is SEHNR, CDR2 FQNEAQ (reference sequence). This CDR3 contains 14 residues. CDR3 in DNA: TGTGCCAGCAGCTTAGTACAGGGTGGCGAAAAACTGTTTTTT. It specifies CASSLVQGGEKLFF.

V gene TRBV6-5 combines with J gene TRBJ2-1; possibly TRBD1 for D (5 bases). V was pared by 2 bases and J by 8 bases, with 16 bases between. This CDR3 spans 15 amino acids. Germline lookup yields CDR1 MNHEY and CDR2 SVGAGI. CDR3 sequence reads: CASSYPGPGRDEQFF. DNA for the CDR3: TGTGCCAGCAGTTACCCCGGGCCGGGCAGGGATGAGCAGTTCTTC.

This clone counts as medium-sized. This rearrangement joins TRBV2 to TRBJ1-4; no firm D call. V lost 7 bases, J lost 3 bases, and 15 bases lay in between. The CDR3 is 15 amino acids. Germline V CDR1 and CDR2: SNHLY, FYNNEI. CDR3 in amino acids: CASIRGTTSNEKLFF. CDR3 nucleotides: TGTGCCAGCATTAGAGGAACAACTTCTAATGAAAAACTGTTTTTT.

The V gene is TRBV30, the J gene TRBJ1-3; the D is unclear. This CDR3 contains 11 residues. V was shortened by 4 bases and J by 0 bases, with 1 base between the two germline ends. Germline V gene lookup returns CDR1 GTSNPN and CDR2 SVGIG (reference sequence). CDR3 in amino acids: CAWISGNTIYF. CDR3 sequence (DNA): TGTGCCTGGATCTCTGGAAACACCATATATTTT.

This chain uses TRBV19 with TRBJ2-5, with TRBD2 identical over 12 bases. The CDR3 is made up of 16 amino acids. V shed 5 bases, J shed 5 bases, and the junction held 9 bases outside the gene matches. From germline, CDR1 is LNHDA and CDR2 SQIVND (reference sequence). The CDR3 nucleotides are TGTGCCAGTAGTTCTCCCCGACTAGCGGGGGATGAGACCCAGTACTTC. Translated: CASSSPRLAGDETQYF.

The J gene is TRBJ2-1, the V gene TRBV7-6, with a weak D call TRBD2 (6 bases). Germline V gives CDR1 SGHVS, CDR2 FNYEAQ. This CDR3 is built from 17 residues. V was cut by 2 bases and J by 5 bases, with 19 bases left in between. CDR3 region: CASSLKGGISTNNEQFF. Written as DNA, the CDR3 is TGTGCCAGCAGCTTAAAAGGCGGGATAAGTACAAACAATGAGCAGTTCTTC. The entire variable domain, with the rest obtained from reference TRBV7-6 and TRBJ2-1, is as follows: GAGVSQSPRYKVTKRGQDVALRCDPISGHVSLYWYRQALGQGPEFLTYFNYEAQQDKSGLPNDRFSAERPEGSISTLTIQRTEQRDSAMYRCASSLKGGISTNNEQFFGPGTRLTVL.

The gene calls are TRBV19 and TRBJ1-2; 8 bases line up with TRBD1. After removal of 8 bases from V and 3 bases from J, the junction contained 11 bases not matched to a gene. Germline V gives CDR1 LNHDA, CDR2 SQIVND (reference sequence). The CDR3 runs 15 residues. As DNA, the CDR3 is TGTGCCAGTGGGCCGGCGGCAGGGGGCGACTATGGCTACACCTTC. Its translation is CASGPAAGGDYGYTF.